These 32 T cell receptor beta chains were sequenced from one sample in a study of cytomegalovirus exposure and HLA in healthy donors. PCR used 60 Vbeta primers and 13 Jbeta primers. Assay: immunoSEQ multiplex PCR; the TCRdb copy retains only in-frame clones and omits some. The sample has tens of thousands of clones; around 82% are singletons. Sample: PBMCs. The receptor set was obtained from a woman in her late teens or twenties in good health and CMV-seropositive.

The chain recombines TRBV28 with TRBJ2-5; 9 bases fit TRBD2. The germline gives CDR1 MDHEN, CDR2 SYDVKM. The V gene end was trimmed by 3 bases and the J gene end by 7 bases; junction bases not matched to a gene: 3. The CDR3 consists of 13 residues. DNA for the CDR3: TGTGCCAGCAGTTTGGGCGGGAGGGGGACCCAGTACTTC. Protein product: CASSLGGRGTQYF.

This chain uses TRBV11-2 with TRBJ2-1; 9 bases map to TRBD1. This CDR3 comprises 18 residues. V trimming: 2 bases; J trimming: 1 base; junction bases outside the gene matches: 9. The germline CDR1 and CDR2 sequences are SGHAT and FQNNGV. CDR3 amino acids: CASSLLFLGQGSYNEQFF. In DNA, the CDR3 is TGTGCCAGCAGCTTACTTTTTTTGGGACAGGGATCCTACAATGAGCAGTTCTTC.

The chain's CDR3 is CASSSRGAGGHEQFF. The DNA of the CDR3 is TGTGCCAGCAGCTCCCGGGGAGCGGGGGGACATGAGCAGTTCTTC. The V gene is TRBV7-9, the J gene TRBJ2-1, with 9 bases matching TRBD2. The trim removed 4 bases at V and 8 bases at J, leaving 9 bases unmatched. Germline assignment: CDR1 SEHNR and CDR2 FQNEAQ (reference sequence). This CDR3 spans 15 amino acids.

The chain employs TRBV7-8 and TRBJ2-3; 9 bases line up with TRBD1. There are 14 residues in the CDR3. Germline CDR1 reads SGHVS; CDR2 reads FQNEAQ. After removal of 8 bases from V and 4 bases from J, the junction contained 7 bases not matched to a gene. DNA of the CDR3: TGTGCCAGCCGCCCCCGACAGGGGGCAGATACGCAGTATTTT. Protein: CASRPRQGADTQYF.

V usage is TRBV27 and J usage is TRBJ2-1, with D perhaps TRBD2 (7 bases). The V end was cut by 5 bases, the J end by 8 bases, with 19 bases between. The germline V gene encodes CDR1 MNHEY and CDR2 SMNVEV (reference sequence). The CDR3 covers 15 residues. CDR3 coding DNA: TGTGCCAGCAGTCTAGGGGGGAGGGGTGGGGATGAGCAGTTCTTC. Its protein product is CASSLGGRGGDEQFF.

CDR3 residues: CASSQEEGYEQYF. The CDR3, as DNA: TGCGCCAGCAGCCAAGAAGAGGGCTACGAGCAGTACTTC. The J gene is TRBJ2-5, the V gene TRBV4-3; TRBD2 is a possible D gene (5 bases). The J call could be wrong; TRBJ2-7 is a better fit for the DNA end. Germline V gene sequence: CDR1 LGHNA, CDR2 YSLEER. CDR3 length equals 13 residues.

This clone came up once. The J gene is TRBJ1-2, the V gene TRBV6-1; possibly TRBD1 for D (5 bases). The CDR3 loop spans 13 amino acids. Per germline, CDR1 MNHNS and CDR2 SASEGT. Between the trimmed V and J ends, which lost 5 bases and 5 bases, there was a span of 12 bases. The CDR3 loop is CASSFDSEYGYTF. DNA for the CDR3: TGTGCCAGCAGTTTTGACAGCGAATATGGCTACACCTTC.

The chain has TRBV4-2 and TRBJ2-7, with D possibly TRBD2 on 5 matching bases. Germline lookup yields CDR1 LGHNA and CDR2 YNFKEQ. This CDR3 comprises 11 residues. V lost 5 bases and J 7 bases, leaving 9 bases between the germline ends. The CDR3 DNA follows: TGTGCCAGCAGCACGGGGAAGGAGCAGTACTTC. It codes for CASSTGKEQYF.

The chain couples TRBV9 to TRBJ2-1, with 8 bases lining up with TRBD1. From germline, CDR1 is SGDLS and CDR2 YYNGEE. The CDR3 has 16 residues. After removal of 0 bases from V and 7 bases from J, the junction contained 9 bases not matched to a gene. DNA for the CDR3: TGTGCCAGCAGCGTAGCGCGCCAGGGGGCGCCTAATGAGCAGTTCTTC. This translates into CASSVARQGAPNEQFF.

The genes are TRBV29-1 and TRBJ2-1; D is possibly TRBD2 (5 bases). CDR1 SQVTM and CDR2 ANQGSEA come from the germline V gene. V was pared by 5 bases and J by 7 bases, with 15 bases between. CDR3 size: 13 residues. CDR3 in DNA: TGCAGCGTTCCCCAACCGCGGACTAATGAGCAGTTCTTC. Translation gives CSVPQPRTNEQFF.

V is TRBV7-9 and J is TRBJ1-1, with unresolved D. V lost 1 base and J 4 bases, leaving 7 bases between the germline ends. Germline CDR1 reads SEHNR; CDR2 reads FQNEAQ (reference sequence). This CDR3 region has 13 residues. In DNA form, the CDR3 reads TGTGCCAGCAGCTTAGGGGCGAGCACTGAAGCTTTCTTT. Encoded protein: CASSLGASTEAFF.

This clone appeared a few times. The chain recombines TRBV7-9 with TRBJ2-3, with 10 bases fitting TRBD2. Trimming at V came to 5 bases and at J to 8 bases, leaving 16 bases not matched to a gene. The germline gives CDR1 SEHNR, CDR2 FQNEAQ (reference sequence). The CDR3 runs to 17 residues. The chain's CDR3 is CASSPGPLAGGTGTQYF. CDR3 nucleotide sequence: TGTGCCAGCAGCCCCGGGCCCTTAGCGGGGGGTACGGGTACGCAGTATTTT.

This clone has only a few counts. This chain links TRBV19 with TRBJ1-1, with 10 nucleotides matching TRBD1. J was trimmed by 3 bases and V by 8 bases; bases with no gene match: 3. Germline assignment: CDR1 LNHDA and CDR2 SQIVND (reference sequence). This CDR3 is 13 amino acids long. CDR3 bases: TGTGCCAGTTGGGACAGGGGATACACTGAAGCTTTCTTT. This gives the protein CASWDRGYTEAFF.

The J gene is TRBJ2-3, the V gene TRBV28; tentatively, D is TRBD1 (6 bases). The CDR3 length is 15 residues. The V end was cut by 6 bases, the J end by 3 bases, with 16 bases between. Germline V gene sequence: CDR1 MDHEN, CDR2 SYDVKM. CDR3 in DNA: TGTGCCAGCAGCACCCTGGGGGCATCTACAGATACGCAGTATTTT. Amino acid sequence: CASSTLGASTDTQYF.

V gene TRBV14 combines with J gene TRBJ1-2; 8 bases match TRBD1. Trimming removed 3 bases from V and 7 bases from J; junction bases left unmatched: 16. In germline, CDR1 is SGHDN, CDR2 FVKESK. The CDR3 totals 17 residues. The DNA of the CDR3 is TGTGCCAGCAGCCATAGGGCCCTCAGGGGGCGTCTCTCTGGCTACACCTTC. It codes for CASSHRALRGRLSGYTF.

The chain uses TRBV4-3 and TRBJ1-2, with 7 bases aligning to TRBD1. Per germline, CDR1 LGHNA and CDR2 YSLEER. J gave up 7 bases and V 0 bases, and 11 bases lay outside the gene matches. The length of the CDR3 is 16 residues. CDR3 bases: TGCGCCAGCAGCCAAGAACAGGGGTTCACGGTCGGTGGCTACACCTTC. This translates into CASSQEQGFTVGGYTF.

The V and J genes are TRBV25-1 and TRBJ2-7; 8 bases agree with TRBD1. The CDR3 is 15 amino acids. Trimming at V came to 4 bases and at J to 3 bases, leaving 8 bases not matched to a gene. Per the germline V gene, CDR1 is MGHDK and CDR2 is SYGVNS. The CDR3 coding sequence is TGTGCCAGCAGTGCGACAGGGGACCACCACTACGAGCAGTACTTC. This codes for CASSATGDHHYEQYF.

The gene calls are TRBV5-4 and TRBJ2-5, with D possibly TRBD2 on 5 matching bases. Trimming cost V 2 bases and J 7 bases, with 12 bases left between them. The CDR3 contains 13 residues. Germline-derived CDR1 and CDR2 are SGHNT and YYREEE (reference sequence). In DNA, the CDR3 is TGTGCCAGCAGCTTAGACCCCCGGGGGACCCAGTACTTC. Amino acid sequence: CASSLDPRGTQYF.

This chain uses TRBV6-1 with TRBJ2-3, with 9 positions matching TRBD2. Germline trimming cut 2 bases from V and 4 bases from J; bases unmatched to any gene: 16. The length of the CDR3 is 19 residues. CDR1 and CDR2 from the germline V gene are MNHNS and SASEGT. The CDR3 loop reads CASSELEEGAGGRADTQYF. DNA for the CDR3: TGTGCCAGCAGTGAACTAGAGGAGGGAGCGGGGGGCAGGGCAGATACGCAGTATTTT.

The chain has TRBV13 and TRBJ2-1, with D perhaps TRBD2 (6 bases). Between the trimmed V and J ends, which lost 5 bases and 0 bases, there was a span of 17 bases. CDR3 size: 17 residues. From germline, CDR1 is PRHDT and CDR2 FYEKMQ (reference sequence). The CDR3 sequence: CASSPRLVPSSYNEQFF. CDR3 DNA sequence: TGTGCCAGCAGCCCTCGACTAGTTCCGAGCTCCTACAATGAGCAGTTCTTC.

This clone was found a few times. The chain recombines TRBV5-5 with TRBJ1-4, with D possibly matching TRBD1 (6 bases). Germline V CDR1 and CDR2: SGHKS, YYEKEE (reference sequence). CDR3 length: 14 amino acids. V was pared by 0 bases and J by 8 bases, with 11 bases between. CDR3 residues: CASSLVGAHEKLFF. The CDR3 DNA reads TGTGCCAGCAGCTTGGTGGGGGCGCACGAAAAACTGTTTTTT. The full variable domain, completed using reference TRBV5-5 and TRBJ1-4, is DAGVTQSPTHLIKTRGQQVTLRCSPISGHKSVSWYQQVLGQGPQFIFQYYEKEERGRGNFPDRFSARQFPNYSSELNVNALLLGDSALYLCASSLVGAHEKLFFGSGTQLSVL.

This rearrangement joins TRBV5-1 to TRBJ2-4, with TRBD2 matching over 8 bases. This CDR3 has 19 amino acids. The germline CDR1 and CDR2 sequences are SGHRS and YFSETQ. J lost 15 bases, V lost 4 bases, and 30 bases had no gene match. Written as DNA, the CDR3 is TGCGCCAGCAGCCCCCGGAGCGGGGGCGGCCTCCCGCCCGCAGTTCGTTTGTACTTC. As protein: CASSPRSGGGLPPAVRLYF.

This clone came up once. CDR3 nucleotide sequence: TGTGCCAGCAGGAAGACTAGCGGGAGGGCCGATGAGCAGTTCTTC. This encodes CASRKTSGRADEQFF. The rearrangement joins TRBV9 to TRBJ2-1, with TRBD2 matching 14 bases. Trimming took 5 bases from V and 8 from J; bases not matched to a gene: 6. CDR3 size: 15 residues. Germline CDR1 is SGDLS and CDR2 is YYNGEE.

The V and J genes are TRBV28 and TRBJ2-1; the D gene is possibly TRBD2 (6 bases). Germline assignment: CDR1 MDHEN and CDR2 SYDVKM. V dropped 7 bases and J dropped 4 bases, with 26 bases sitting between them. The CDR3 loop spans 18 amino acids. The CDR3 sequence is CASTFRGRLGLGYNEQFF. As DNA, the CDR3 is TGTGCCAGCACCTTTCGGGGTCGACTAGGCCTGGGTTACAATGAGCAGTTCTTC.

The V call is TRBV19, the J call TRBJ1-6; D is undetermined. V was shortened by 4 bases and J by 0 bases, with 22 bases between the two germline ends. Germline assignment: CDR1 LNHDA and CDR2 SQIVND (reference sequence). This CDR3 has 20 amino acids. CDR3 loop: CASSRVGLSTSSSYNSPLHF. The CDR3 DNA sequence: TGTGCCAGTAGTAGAGTGGGCCTGTCGACGTCAAGCTCCTATAATTCACCCCTCCACTTT.

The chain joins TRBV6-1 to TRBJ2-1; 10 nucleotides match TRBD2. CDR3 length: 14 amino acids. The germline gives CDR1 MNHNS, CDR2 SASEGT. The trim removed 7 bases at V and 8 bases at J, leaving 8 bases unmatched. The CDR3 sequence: CASNLWTSGHEQFF. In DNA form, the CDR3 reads TGTGCCAGCAATCTCTGGACTAGCGGCCATGAGCAGTTCTTC.

The CDR3 loop reads CASSLRAFPHEQYF. CDR3 sequence (DNA): TGTGCCAGCAGCTTAAGAGCCTTTCCCCACGAGCAGTACTTC. The chain is built from TRBV7-3 and TRBJ2-7; the D is unclear. Germline V gives CDR1 SGHTA, CDR2 FQGTGA. The CDR3 covers 14 residues. V lost 1 base and J 5 bases, leaving 12 bases between the germline ends.

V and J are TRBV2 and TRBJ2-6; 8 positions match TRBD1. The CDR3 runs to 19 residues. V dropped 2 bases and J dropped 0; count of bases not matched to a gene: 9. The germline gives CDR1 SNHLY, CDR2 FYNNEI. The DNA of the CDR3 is TGTGCCAGCAGTGAAACCCCCGGGACAGGTTACTCTGGGGCCAACGTCCTGACTTTC. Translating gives CASSETPGTGYSGANVLTF.

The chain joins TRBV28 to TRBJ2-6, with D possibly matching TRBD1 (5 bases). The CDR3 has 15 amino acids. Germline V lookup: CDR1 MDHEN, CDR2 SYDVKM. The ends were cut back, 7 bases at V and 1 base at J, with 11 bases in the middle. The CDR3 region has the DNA TGTGCCAGCACGGAAGCAGGGTCTGGGGCCAACGTCCTGACTTTC. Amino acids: CASTEAGSGANVLTF.

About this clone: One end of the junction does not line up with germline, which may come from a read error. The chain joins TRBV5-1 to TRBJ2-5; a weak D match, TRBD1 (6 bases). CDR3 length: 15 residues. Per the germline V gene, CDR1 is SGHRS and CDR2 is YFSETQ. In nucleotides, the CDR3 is TGCACCAGCAGCTTGGGGGCACAAATGCAAGAGACCCAGTACTTC. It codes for CTSSLGAQMQETQYF.

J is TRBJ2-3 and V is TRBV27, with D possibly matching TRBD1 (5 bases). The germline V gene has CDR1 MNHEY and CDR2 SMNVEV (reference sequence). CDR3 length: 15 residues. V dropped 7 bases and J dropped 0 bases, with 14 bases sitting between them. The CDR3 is CASKRTGGSTDTQYF. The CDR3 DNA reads TGTGCCAGCAAGCGTACAGGTGGGAGCACAGATACGCAGTATTTT.

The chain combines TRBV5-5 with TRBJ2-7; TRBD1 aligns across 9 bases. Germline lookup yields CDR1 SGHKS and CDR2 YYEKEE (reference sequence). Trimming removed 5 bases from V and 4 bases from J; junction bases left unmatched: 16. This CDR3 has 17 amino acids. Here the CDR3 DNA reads TGTGCCAGCAGTCGTTCCCCCCTGGACAGGGGATTGTACGAGCAGTACTTC. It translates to CASSRSPLDRGLYEQYF.